The 17 T cell receptor beta chains presented below share a single source sample, sequenced in a study of blood T cell repertoires in COVID-19. TCRdb's table, derived via immunoSEQ multiplex PCR, lists solely in-frame clones and lacks some. The table has hundreds of thousands of clones, 90% to 95% seen once. The sequenced sample consisted of peripheral blood. The origin of the receptors is a woman between 18 and 30 years old who had recovered from COVID-19.

The chain recombines TRBV21-1 with TRBJ1-3. TRBV21-1 is deemed a pseudogene. The CDR3 contains 20 residues. The CDR3 here is CASSKVHWGLRESPGNTIYF. The CDR3 DNA reads as TGTGCCAGCAGCAAAGTTCATTGGGGACTCAGGGAATCCCCTGGAAACACCATATATTTT.

The chain is built from TRBV14 and TRBJ1-1; the match to TRBD1 covers 7 bases. Germline-derived CDR1 and CDR2 are SGHDN and FVKESK. V trimming: 0 bases; J trimming: 4 bases; junction bases outside the gene matches: 2. This CDR3 contains 14 residues. CDR3 nucleotides: TGTGCCAGCAGCCAAGACACAGGGGCCACTGAAGCTTTCTTT. Protein: CASSQDTGATEAFF.

This clone was found once. The rearrangement links TRBV10-2 to TRBJ1-5; D is ambiguous. Deletions cut 2 bases from V and 0 bases from J, with 11 bases between. This CDR3 is 16 amino acids long. The germline V gene encodes CDR1 WSHSY and CDR2 SAAADI. CDR3 bases: TGCGCCAGCAGTGAGAACCCCGGGAATAGCAATCAGCCCCAGCATTTT. Translating gives CASSENPGNSNQPQHF.

The chain recombines TRBV6-5 with TRBJ2-7; D ambiguous. This CDR3 spans 13 amino acids. V lost 7 bases, J lost 0 bases, and 10 bases lay in between. CDR1 and CDR2 from the germline V gene are MNHEY and SVGAGI. CDR3 bases: TGTGCCAGCAAGCCCGCTGCCTCCTACGAGCAGTACGTC. Its protein product is CASKPAASYEQYV.

This clone was observed a single time. The rearrangement joins TRBV24-1 to TRBJ2-5, with TRBD1 matching over 7 bases. Germline assignment: CDR1 KGHDR and CDR2 SFDVKD. V dropped 1 base and J dropped 1; count of bases not matched to a gene: 8. The CDR3 consists of 17 residues. The CDR3 here is CATSDFRSGGPQETQYF. The CDR3 region has the DNA TGTGCCACCAGTGATTTCCGGTCAGGGGGTCCCCAAGAGACCCAGTACTTC.

The chain joins TRBV10-1 to TRBJ2-5; TRBD1 matches at 10 bases. This CDR3 spans 15 amino acids. The junction had 6 bases not matched to a gene; V was cut back by 3 bases and J by 5 bases. Germline V gives CDR1 WNHNN, CDR2 SYGVQD (reference sequence). CDR3 residues: CASSERGTGVETQYF. As DNA, the CDR3 is TGCGCCAGCAGTGAACGGGGGACAGGGGTCGAGACCCAGTACTTC.

The V gene is TRBV3-1 (or the pseudogene TRBV3-2), the J gene TRBJ2-7; 11 bases map to TRBD2. Germline CDR1 LGHDT, CDR2 YNNKEL (reference sequence). The CDR3 runs 19 residues. The J segment lost 0 bases and the V segment lost 1 base, leaving 11 bases of the junction unmatched. CDR3 loop: CASSQVPSGRTNLSYEQYV. CDR3 bases: TGTGCCAGCAGCCAAGTCCCTAGCGGGAGGACCAACCTCTCCTACGAGCAGTACGTC.

The V gene is TRBV5-1, the J gene TRBJ1-5; D is uncertain. Germline V gene sequence: CDR1 SGHRS, CDR2 YFSETQ. The CDR3 is 15 residues long. Trimming left V 0 bases short and J 2 bases short, with 9 bases between. CDR3 sequence reads: CASSLGLSGNQPQHF. CDR3 DNA: TGCGCCAGCAGCTTGGGGCTTTCCGGCAATCAGCCCCAGCATTTT.

This chain links TRBV3-1 (or the pseudogene TRBV3-2) with TRBJ2-5; the D is unclear. Germline V gene data show CDR1 as LGHDT and CDR2 as YNNKEL (reference sequence). V was trimmed by 0 bases and J by 3 bases, leaving 8 bases between them. The CDR3 totals 14 residues. The CDR3 loop is CASSQDIQEETQYF. CDR3 nucleotides: TGTGCCAGCAGCCAAGATATCCAGGAAGAGACCCAGTACTTC.

This chain connects TRBV5-1 to TRBJ2-3, with D tentatively TRBD2 (6 bases). The ends were cut back, 6 bases at V and 0 bases at J, with 14 bases in the middle. Germline CDR1 reads SGHRS; CDR2 reads YFSETQ. The CDR3 consists of 15 residues. The CDR3 loop is CASKTGDLSTDTQYF. The DNA of the CDR3 is TGCGCCAGCAAGACGGGAGACCTAAGCACAGATACGCAGTATTTT.

The gene calls are TRBV4-3 and TRBJ2-4; 7 positions agree with TRBD2. Trimming took 2 bases from V and 7 from J; bases not matched to a gene: 14. From germline, CDR1 is LGHNA and CDR2 YSLEER. The CDR3 is 17 residues long. CDR3 sequence (DNA): TGCGCCAGCAGCCAAAGACTAGCCGGAGACGGGTTGAACATTCAGTACTTC. Its protein is CASSQRLAGDGLNIQYF.

The V and J genes are TRBV11-3 and TRBJ2-4; D is perhaps TRBD2 (6 bases). This CDR3 has 15 amino acids. V dropped 1 base and J dropped 0 bases, with 7 bases sitting between them. Germline values: CDR1 SGHNT, CDR2 YENEEA. This CDR3 reads CASSLGGLAKNIQYF. CDR3 DNA: TGTGCCAGCAGCTTAGGGGGACTAGCCAAAAACATTCAGTACTTC.

The chain uses TRBV6-6 and TRBJ1-1; D gene ambiguous. Trimming pared 6 bases from V and 4 bases from J, leaving 18 bases between. Germline assignment: CDR1 MNHNY and CDR2 SVGAGI (reference sequence). This CDR3 has 15 amino acids. CDR3 DNA sequence: TGTGCCAGCAGCCGAAGCGTAAGAGTGGGCACTGAAGCTTTCTTT. This translates into CASSRSVRVGTEAFF.

This chain uses TRBV9 with TRBJ1-1; TRBD1 agrees at 8 bases. The germline V gene has CDR1 SGDLS and CDR2 YYNGEE. With 3 bases clipped from V and 11 bases from J, the junction kept 6 bases outside the gene matches. The CDR3 consists of 12 residues. The CDR3 coding sequence is TGTGCCAGCAGCGCGACAGGGGTGGTCGCTTTCTTT. This encodes CASSATGVVAFF.

This clone was seen just once. The chain is built from TRBV11-3 and TRBJ2-2, with no clear D. This CDR3 comprises 14 residues. Trimming pared 5 bases from V and 9 bases from J, leaving 16 bases between. Germline lookup yields CDR1 SGHNT and CDR2 YENEEA. CDR3 nucleotide sequence: TGTGCCAGCAGCCCGCGTTCTGGGCACCGGGAGCTGTTTTTT. Amino acids: CASSPRSGHRELFF.

The rearrangement uses TRBV7-8 and TRBJ2-1; perhaps TRBD2 as D (5 bases). V lost 4 bases and J 9 bases, leaving 13 bases between the germline ends. CDR3 length: 13 amino acids. CDR1 and CDR2 from the germline V gene are SGHVS and FQNEAQ. CDR3 sequence (DNA): TGTGCCAGCAGCTCCATCCGAGGAGGTGAGCAGTTCTTC. As protein: CASSSIRGGEQFF.

The J gene is TRBJ2-3, the V gene TRBV2; D may be TRBD2 (5 bases). The ends were cut back, 5 bases at V and 2 bases at J, with 14 bases in the middle. The CDR3 consists of 15 residues. The germline V gene has CDR1 SNHLY and CDR2 FYNNEI. CDR3 coding DNA: TGTGCCAGCAGTAACCGCTGGAGGACCACAGATACGCAGTATTTT. Its protein product is CASSNRWRTTDTQYF.